These T cell receptor beta chains were read from a single sample in a study of blood T cell repertoires in COVID-19. Clones were read by immunoSEQ multiplex PCR, and TCRdb kept only the in-frame ones, dropping some. The sample includes under 250,000 clones, roughly 80% of them seen just once. The sample comprised PBMCs or T cells enriched from blood (not recorded which). Receptors originate from a woman aged 40 to 49 who had been exposed to COVID-19. Each CDR3 is given with its conserved first and last residue. The D gene is left open where the match is weak. Clone size is not always given. Where it is, it says once, few, many or a class for expanded clones.

>TRBJ2-3|TRBD2|TRBV3-1/TRBV3-2|NA
TGTGCCAGCAGGGAGCGGGGGGGCAGTGGAGATACGCAGTATTTT
CASRERGGSGDTQYF
>TRBJ2-7|NA|TRBV27|NA
TGTGCCAGCAGTTTATTCTCGTTCCTCCCAGGGGACGAGCAGTACTTC
CASSLFSFLPGDEQYF
>TRBJ1-1|NA|TRBV19|NA
TGTGCCAGTAGTTGGGCAGGGAACACTGAAGCTTTCTTT
CASSWAGNTEAFF
>TRBJ2-7|TRBD2|TRBV4-1|NA
TGCGCCAGCAGCCAAGTGATCGGGGGGGCCAACGAGCAGTACTTC
CASSQVIGGANEQYF
>TRBJ2-2|TRBD1|TRBV5-1|once
TGCGCCAGCACCACTTCCGGGACAGGGAACACCGGGGAGCTGTTTTTT
CASTTSGTGNTGELFF
>TRBJ2-3|TRBD2|TRBV18|NA
TGTGCCAGCTCACCATATTCGGGGGGTCTAGGCACACCAGATACGCAGTATTTT
CASSPYSGGLGTPDTQYF
>TRBJ2-1|TRBD2|TRBV9|NA
TGTGCCAGCAGCGTAGCAGGTGGCGGGGGGGACAATGAGCAGTTCTTC
CASSVAGGGGDNEQFF
>TRBJ2-7|TRBD2|TRBV5-1|NA
TGCGCCAGCAGCTTGGGGGCTAGCGGGGGAGCCGAGCAGTACTTC
CASSLGASGGAEQYF
>TRBJ2-2|NA|TRBV5-1|NA
TGCGCCAGCAGTCTGTCGTCGGCGAACACCGGGGAGCTGTTTTTT
CASSLSSANTGELFF
>TRBJ1-5|NA|TRBV6-2/TRBV6-3|once
TGTGCCAGCAGTTACTCGAAGGGGGTCGGCAATCAGCCCCAGCATTTT
CASSYSKGVGNQPQHF
>TRBJ1-5|TRBD1|TRBV18|NA
TGTGCCAGCTCACCACCAGACAGGGGCAATCAGCCCCAGCATTTT
CASSPPDRGNQPQHF
>TRBJ2-3|TRBD2|TRBV9|NA
TGTGCCAGCAGCGCCGCGGGGGATCCTTCAGCGGCGCAGTATTTT
CASSAAGDPSAAQYF
>TRBJ2-7|NA|TRBV28|NA
TGTGCCAGCACATCCAGGGCTCGAGAGCAGTACTTC
CASTSRAREQYF
>TRBJ1-4|NA|TRBV29-1|NA
TGCAGCGTTGAAGGATCAGGGCCGAATGAAAAACTGTTTTTT
CSVEGSGPNEKLFF
>TRBJ1-2|TRBD1|TRBV28|NA
TGTGCCAGCAGTTCCCGTCAGACAGGGGGGTATGGCTACACCTTC
CASSSRQTGGYGYTF
>TRBJ1-1|NA|TRBV7-9|NA
TGTGCCAGCAGCCCAGGGTGGGACACTGAAGCTTTCTTT
CASSPGWDTEAFF
>TRBJ2-1|NA|TRBV4-1|NA
TGCGCCAGCAGCCCTGACAGTAGTCCCTACAATGAGCAGTTCTTC
CASSPDSSPYNEQFF
>TRBJ1-1|NA|TRBV24-1|NA
TGTGCCACCAGTGGAACAGGGTGGGACACTGAAGCTTTCTTT
CATSGTGWDTEAFF
>TRBJ1-2|TRBD1|TRBV7-2|NA
TGTGCCAGCGAGTTAGGGTCGGGACAGGGGGCGTCTGGCTACACCTTC
CASELGSGQGASGYTF
>TRBJ1-2|TRBD1|TRBV6-5|NA
TGTGCCAGCAGTTACGCGGGACAGGGAATCTATGGCTACACCTTC
CASSYAGQGIYGYTF
>TRBJ2-7|NA|TRBV7-3|NA
TGTGCCAGCAGCGTGGGGGCCGGTGGGGTCTACGAGCAGTACTTC
CASSVGAGGVYEQYF
>TRBJ1-3|NA|TRBV11-2|NA
TGTGCCAGCAGCCTAATACAGGGTCCCGGAAACACCATATATTTT
CASSLIQGPGNTIYF
>TRBJ2-7|TRBD1|TRBV10-3|NA
TGTGCCATCAGTGAGTCACAGGGGGTAAAGTACGAGCAGTACTTC
CAISESQGVKYEQYF
>TRBJ1-5|TRBD1|TRBV30|NA
TGTGCCTGGAGTGACAGGGGGCAGCCCCAGCATTTT
CAWSDRGQPQHF
>TRBJ1-6|NA|TRBV11-2|NA
TGTGCCAGCAGCTCTGGGACCGGGGGGTCACCCCTCCACTTT
CASSSGTGGSPLHF
>TRBJ2-1|TRBD2|TRBV11-2|NA
TGTGCCAGCAGCGGAAGACTAGCGGGGGTCTACAATGAGCAGTTCTTC
CASSGRLAGVYNEQFF
>TRBJ1-1|NA|TRBV20-1|NA
TGCAGTGCTAGCCAACAGGGCGGAGCTTTCTTT
CSASQQGGAFF
>TRBJ1-1|NA|TRBV3-1/TRBV3-2|NA
TGTGCCAGCAGCCAAGAGGGCGGCATCATAGCGGGAGCTTTCTTT
CASSQEGGIIAGAFF
>TRBJ1-2|TRBD1|TRBV7-2|NA
TGTGCCAGCAGCCCGAACCCACAGGGGGATGGCTACACCTTC
CASSPNPQGDGYTF
>TRBJ1-2|TRBD1|TRBV14|NA
TGTGCCAGCAGCCAAGAGGCGGGACAGATATATGGCTACACCTTC
CASSQEAGQIYGYTF
>TRBJ2-5|TRBD2|TRBV2|NA
TGTGCCAGCAGGGGGCTAACCGGACTAGCGGGGGTCCAAGAGACCCAGTACTTC
CASRGLTGLAGVQETQYF
>TRBJ1-4|TRBD1|TRBV19|NA
TGTGCCAGTAGTATAGTAAACATTGGACAGGGGCGAAAACTGTTTTTT
CASSIVNIGQGRKLFF
>TRBJ1-2|TRBD1|TRBV10-1|NA
TGCGCCGGAAGGCGACAGGGTAGAGGCTACACCTTC
CAGRRQGRGYTF
>TRBJ1-5|NA|TRBV7-8|NA
TGTGCCAGCAGTCCGACGGGAGGGCAAAATCAGCCCCAGCATTTT
CASSPTGGQNQPQHF
>TRBJ2-3|TRBD2|TRBV10-3|NA
TGTGCCATCACCCTTAGCGGGGGGGCCACAGATACGCAGTATTTT
CAITLSGGATDTQYF
>TRBJ1-1|NA|TRBV29-1|NA
TGCAGCGTTGACAGGAACACTGAAGCTTTCTTT
CSVDRNTEAFF